The 21 T cell receptor beta chains given below trace back to one sample, sequenced in a study of cytomegalovirus exposure and HLA in healthy donors. Amplification used 60 Vbeta primers and 13 Jbeta primers. Sequencing was performed with immunoSEQ multiplex PCR; in TCRdb, only in-frame clones are kept and a portion is missing. There are about 160,000 clones in the sample; roughly 79% occur only once, and 0.85% to 1% lies in the top ten. The sequenced material came from PBMCs. The receptors were gathered from a woman aged 45-65 years in good health and CMV-seropositive.

The chain links TRBV5-4 to TRBJ1-2, with D possibly matching TRBD1 (5 bases). Trimming removed 0 bases from V and 3 bases from J, with 12 bases in between. Germline V CDR1 and CDR2: SGHNT, YYREEE (reference sequence). The CDR3 runs 15 residues. CDR3 sequence reads: CASSLERARDYGYTF. DNA of the CDR3: TGTGCCAGCAGCTTGGAAAGGGCCAGGGACTATGGCTACACCTTC.

The CDR3 region is CAISEREEGREAFF. The CDR3, as DNA: TGTGCCATCAGTGAGCGGGAAGAGGGCCGTGAAGCTTTCTTT. V is TRBV10-3 and J is TRBJ1-1; D gene ambiguous. From germline, CDR1 is ENHRY and CDR2 SYGVKD. Trimming cost V 2 bases and J 7 bases, with 14 bases left between them. The CDR3 loop spans 14 amino acids.

V and J are TRBV19 and TRBJ1-3; a weak D match, TRBD1 (6 bases). The CDR3 is made up of 13 amino acids. Germline assignment: CDR1 LNHDA and CDR2 SQIVND (reference sequence). The germline V and J ends were trimmed by 9 bases and 0 bases, with 9 bases remaining between them. DNA of the CDR3: TGTGCCAGCAGACAGGTCTCTGGAAACACCATATATTTT. This sequence encodes CASRQVSGNTIYF.

The gene calls are TRBV7-9 and TRBJ2-7; D gene ambiguous. Germline values: CDR1 SEHNR, CDR2 FQNEAQ (reference sequence). CDR3 length equals 14 residues. Between the trimmed V and J ends, which lost 1 base and 6 bases, there was a span of 13 bases. CDR3 coding DNA: TGTGCCAGCAGCTTAGGCACGTATCGAGGCGAGCAGTACTTC. Its protein product is CASSLGTYRGEQYF.

This chain uses TRBV29-1 with TRBJ1-6; TRBD1 agrees at 7 bases. This CDR3 is 17 amino acids long. Germline values: CDR1 SQVTM, CDR2 ANQGSEA. With V trimmed by 5 bases and J by 8 bases, 18 bases remained unmatched. The CDR3 DNA sequence: TGCAGCGTTAACGACCCATCCCCGACAGGGACGTATTCACCCCTCCACTTT. Amino acid sequence: CSVNDPSPTGTYSPLHF.

V gene TRBV4-1 combines with J gene TRBJ1-5; D unclear. The CDR3 contains 13 residues. Germline V CDR1 and CDR2: MGHRA, YSYEKL. The V end was cut by 0 bases, the J end by 5 bases, with 5 bases between. For the CDR3, the DNA is TGCGCCAGCAGCCAAGAACGGGATCAGCCCCAGCATTTT. Its protein product is CASSQERDQPQHF.

This clone was seen only a few times. The chain links TRBV28 to TRBJ1-1; no clear D. V was clipped by 3 bases and J by 3 bases, with 8 bases between them. The CDR3 sequence is 13 residues long. Germline CDR1 is MDHEN and CDR2 is SYDVKM. DNA of the CDR3: TGTGCCAGCAGTTTGGGCAAGTACACTGAAGCTTTCTTT. Protein sequence: CASSLGKYTEAFF.

This clone was found once. The V call is TRBV5-4, the J call TRBJ2-7; tentatively, D is TRBD2 (6 bases). V lost 3 bases, J lost 7 bases, and 17 bases lay in between. The CDR3 has 14 residues. Germline lookup yields CDR1 SGHNT and CDR2 YYREEE (reference sequence). The CDR3 region has the DNA TGTGCCAGCAGCTCGACTAGGGGAGATGGTGAGCAGTACTTC. Its protein product is CASSSTRGDGEQYF.

The V and J genes are TRBV19 and TRBJ1-1; tentatively, D is TRBD1 (6 bases). The CDR3 length is 14 residues. Germline CDR1 is LNHDA and CDR2 is SQIVND (reference sequence). Trimming took 10 bases from V and 2 from J, leaving 17 bases between them. CDR3 sequence: CATHVSGANTEAFF. The CDR3 DNA follows: TGTGCCACCCATGTTTCAGGGGCCAACACTGAAGCTTTCTTT.

This chain connects TRBV5-6 to TRBJ2-3, with 8 bases matching TRBD2. V was clipped by 2 bases and J by 14 bases; unmatched bases: 7. The CDR3 contains 12 residues. CDR1 and CDR2 from the germline V gene are SGHDT and YYEEEE. The CDR3 is CASSLPGLVPYF. The CDR3 DNA is TGTGCCAGCAGCTTACCGGGACTAGTCCCGTATTTT.

The chain links TRBV7-9 to TRBJ1-4, with TRBD1 matching over 7 bases. This CDR3 has 14 residues. CDR1 is SEHNR, CDR2 FQNEAQ, per germline (reference sequence). V was pared by 5 bases and J by 7 bases, with 7 bases of the junction left unmatched. CDR3 sequence: CASSLVGGGEKLFF. CDR3 nucleotide sequence: TGTGCCAGCAGCCTAGTAGGGGGCGGTGAAAAACTGTTTTTT. Complete variable domain (other parts from reference TRBV7-9 and TRBJ1-4): DTGVSQNPRHKITKRGQNVTFRCDPISEHNRLYWYRQTLGQGPEFLTYFQNEAQLEKSRLLSDRFSAERPKGSFSTLEIQRTEQGDSAMYLCASSLVGGGEKLFFGSGTQLSVL.

The chain is built from TRBV30 and TRBJ1-1, with TRBD1 as a possible D gene (6 bases). Looked up from germline, CDR1 is GTSNPN and CDR2 is SVGIG (reference sequence). Trimming took 4 bases from V and 2 from J, leaving 17 bases between them. CDR3 size: 15 residues. Written as DNA, the CDR3 is TGTGCCTGGAACGACCTCGCGGGGGGCAACACTGAAGCTTTCTTT. This sequence encodes CAWNDLAGGNTEAFF.

The CDR3 loop reads CATSGGYEQYF. The CDR3 coding sequence is TGTGCCACCTCAGGGGGGTACGAGCAGTACTTC. The chain links TRBV28 to TRBJ2-7; perhaps TRBD1 as D (7 bases). This CDR3 spans 11 amino acids. The germline CDR1 and CDR2 sequences are MDHEN and SYDVKM. V dropped 10 bases and J dropped 4 bases, with 11 bases sitting between them.

The chain links TRBV5-1 to TRBJ2-2; TRBD1 matches at 7 bases. The CDR3 sequence is 16 residues long. The junction had 4 bases not matched to a gene; V was cut back by 0 bases and J by 2 bases. Germline V CDR1 and CDR2: SGHRS, YFSETQ. CDR3 nucleotides: TGCGCCAGCAGCTTGGCTACAGGGGCAAACACCGGGGAGCTGTTTTTT. It encodes CASSLATGANTGELFF.

This clone showed up many times. The sample contains more than one DNA sequence encoding this CDR3. The CDR3 region has the DNA TGTGCCAGTACCCGCGCGGGACCCACAGATACGCAGTATTTT. Amino acids: CASTRAGPTDTQYF. The J gene is TRBJ2-3, the V gene TRBV19, with D tentatively TRBD2 (6 bases). The germline V gene has CDR1 LNHDA and CDR2 SQIVND (reference sequence). The CDR3 is made up of 14 amino acids. With 7 bases removed from V and 2 bases from J, the gap between germline ends came to 13 bases.

V gene TRBV7-9 combines with J gene TRBJ2-1; TRBD1 aligns across 10 bases. CDR3 size: 16 residues. The V gene's germline CDR1 is SEHNR and CDR2 FQNEAQ (reference sequence). V lost 5 bases to trimming and J lost 4 bases; unmatched junction nucleotides: 8. CDR3 protein: CASSQIDRGLYNEQFF. CDR3 DNA sequence: TGTGCCAGCAGCCAGATCGACAGGGGGCTATACAATGAGCAGTTCTTC.

The CDR3 sequence is CASSITGGAETQYF. CDR3 nucleotides: TGTGCCAGTAGTATAACAGGGGGCGCAGAGACCCAGTACTTC. V usage is TRBV19 and J usage is TRBJ2-5; TRBD1 matches 9 bases. The CDR3 length is 14 residues. Trimming at V came to 2 bases and at J to 4 bases, leaving 2 bases not matched to a gene. Germline V gene sequence: CDR1 LNHDA, CDR2 SQIVND (reference sequence).

The V call is TRBV27, the J call TRBJ1-1; unclear D gene. Germline V gene data show CDR1 as MNHEY and CDR2 as SMNVEV (reference sequence). The CDR3 is 12 amino acids. Trimming took 4 bases from V and 5 from J, leaving 8 bases between them. The CDR3 coding sequence is TGTGCCAGCAGTTCGGGGTTGACTGAAGCTTTCTTT. It codes for CASSSGLTEAFF.

The rearrangement uses TRBV2 and TRBJ2-7; 8 nucleotides match TRBD1. After removal of 6 bases from V and 4 bases from J, the junction contained 11 bases not matched to a gene. The CDR3 is 15 amino acids. Germline V gene lookup returns CDR1 SNHLY and CDR2 FYNNEI. The DNA of the CDR3 is TGTGCCAGCAGAACTCCGCAGGGGGCCTTATACGAGCAGTACTTC. As protein: CASRTPQGALYEQYF.

The chain recombines TRBV11-3 with TRBJ1-1; the D gene is possibly TRBD1 (6 bases). V was clipped by 5 bases and J by 6 bases, with 13 bases between them. The V gene's germline CDR1 is SGHNT and CDR2 YENEEA. The CDR3 extends over 13 amino acids. Written as DNA, the CDR3 is TGTGCCAGCAGCGTCGGGGGGCGGGCTGAAGCTTTCTTT. Translated, it gives CASSVGGRAEAFF.

The chain has TRBV11-2 and TRBJ2-7, with 8 bases identical to TRBD2. Germline V lookup: CDR1 SGHAT, CDR2 FQNNGV. Trimming took 1 base from V and 6 from J; bases not matched to a gene: 8. The CDR3 is 15 residues long. This CDR3 reads CASSLVGATSAEQYF. CDR3 nucleotides: TGTGCCAGCAGCTTAGTGGGCGCGACTAGCGCCGAGCAGTACTTC. Using reference TRBV11-2 and TRBJ2-7 for the parts outside the CDR3, the full variable domain is EAGVAQSPRYKIIEKRQSVAFWCNPISGHATLYWYQQILGQGPKLLIQFQNNGVVDDSQLPKDRFSAERLKGVDSTLKIQPAKLEDSAVYLCASSLVGATSAEQYFGPGTRLTVT.